The 20 T cell receptor beta chains below come from one sample, sequenced in a study of OX40 agonist ivuxolimab in advanced cancers. Sequencing was performed with immunoSEQ multiplex PCR; in TCRdb, only in-frame clones are kept and a portion is missing. The data show fewer than 55,000 clones, with 75% to 90% seen just once and 9.5% to 15% held by the top ten. The material was CD4+ or CD8+ T cells sorted from blood, obtained in a trial of the OX40 agonist ivuxolimab. These receptors were obtained from an adult with an advanced solid tumor such as melanoma, head and neck, liver or kidney cancer.

The chain links TRBV6-1 to TRBJ1-1; perhaps TRBD1 as D (6 bases). Germline loops: CDR1 MNHNS, CDR2 SASEGT. V was shortened by 0 bases and J by 0 bases, with 11 bases between the two germline ends. This CDR3 spans 16 amino acids. The CDR3 region is CASSEAGGLVNTEAFF. For the CDR3, the DNA is TGTGCCAGCAGTGAAGCGGGGGGGCTAGTGAACACTGAAGCTTTCTTT.

The chain recombines TRBV4-1 with TRBJ1-5, with 10 bases that match TRBD1. V shed 1 base, J shed 6 bases, and the junction held 3 bases outside the gene matches. This CDR3 has 15 residues. Germline CDR1 MGHRA, CDR2 YSYEKL. The CDR3 DNA follows: TGCGCCAGCAGCCAAGCTGACAGGGGGCCTCAGCCCCAGCATTTT. Its translation: CASSQADRGPQPQHF.

This clone was detected once. CDR3 sequence: CASIFSSGRINEKLFF. CDR3 bases: TGTGCCAGCATCTTCTCATCCGGGAGAATTAATGAAAAACTGTTTTTT. The V gene is TRBV6-4, the J gene TRBJ1-4, with no clear D. Trimming removed 7 bases from V and 4 bases from J, with 19 bases in between. Looked up from germline, CDR1 is MRHNA and CDR2 is SNTAGT. This CDR3 has 16 residues.

This chain links TRBV28 with TRBJ1-5; unclear D gene. Trimming removed 5 bases at V and 8 bases at J, with 10 bases between. This CDR3 has 12 residues. Germline CDR1 MDHEN, CDR2 SYDVKM. CDR3 region: CASSPPSEPQHF. CDR3 bases: TGTGCCAGCAGTCCTCCCAGTGAGCCCCAGCATTTT.

The V gene is TRBV19, the J gene TRBJ1-1; 10 nucleotides agree with TRBD1. This CDR3 is 16 amino acids long. The trim removed 6 bases at V and 0 bases at J, leaving 7 bases unmatched. Germline V lookup: CDR1 LNHDA, CDR2 SQIVND (reference sequence). CDR3 protein: CASSRQGAIMNTEAFF. For the CDR3, the DNA is TGTGCCAGTAGCCGACAGGGGGCAATCATGAACACTGAAGCTTTCTTT.

The CDR3 region has the DNA TGTGCCAGCAGCCCGGGGACAGGCGGGTACTACGAGCAGTACTTC. Translating gives CASSPGTGGYYEQYF. This rearrangement joins TRBV9 to TRBJ2-7; 8 bases fit TRBD1. This CDR3 contains 15 residues. Germline V gene data show CDR1 as SGDLS and CDR2 as YYNGEE. The V gene end was trimmed by 4 bases and the J gene end by 3 bases; junction bases not matched to a gene: 9.

The genes are TRBV19 and TRBJ1-2; 8 positions agree with TRBD1. Trimming at V came to 7 bases and at J to 1 base, leaving 8 bases not matched to a gene. Per germline, CDR1 LNHDA and CDR2 SQIVND (reference sequence). The CDR3 runs to 15 residues. In nucleotides, the CDR3 is TGTGCCAGTACCCCGACAGGGGCTAATAACTATGGCTACACCTTC. It is translated as CASTPTGANNYGYTF.

This chain connects TRBV5-6 to TRBJ2-3; TRBD1 might be the D (6 bases). Germline assignment: CDR1 SGHDT and CDR2 YYEEEE. The CDR3 is made up of 15 amino acids. Trimming pared 1 base from V and 1 base from J, leaving 10 bases between. The CDR3 DNA sequence: TGTGCCAGCAGCTTGCGGGCAGGGGGCACAGATACGCAGTATTTT. Its protein is CASSLRAGGTDTQYF.

This chain uses TRBV5-4 with TRBJ2-7; 11 positions agree with TRBD2. The germline gives CDR1 SGHNT, CDR2 YYREEE (reference sequence). The CDR3 loop spans 17 amino acids. J lost 3 bases, V lost 3 bases, and 11 bases had no gene match. CDR3 sequence reads: CASSSGTSGGGYYEQYF. DNA of the CDR3: TGTGCCAGCAGCTCCGGGACTAGCGGAGGTGGGTACTACGAGCAGTACTTC.

V usage is TRBV30 and J usage is TRBJ2-1; 7 bases match TRBD1. The CDR3 loop spans 12 amino acids. The junction had 3 bases not matched to a gene; V was cut back by 3 bases and J by 7 bases. Germline V lookup: CDR1 GTSNPN, CDR2 SVGIG (reference sequence). The CDR3 is CAWSHRGNEQFF. The CDR3 DNA sequence: TGTGCCTGGAGCCACAGGGGAAATGAGCAGTTCTTC.

This rearrangement joins TRBV10-3 to TRBJ2-5, with 11 bases matching TRBD2. After removal of 3 bases from V and 4 bases from J, the junction contained 4 bases not matched to a gene. The CDR3 runs 15 residues. The germline CDR1 and CDR2 sequences are ENHRY and SYGVKD. In DNA form, the CDR3 reads TGTGCCATCAGTGAAATAACTAGCGGGAGAGAGACCCAGTACTTC. As protein: CAISEITSGRETQYF.

The chain recombines TRBV2 with TRBJ2-3; 10 positions agree with TRBD1. Germline lookup yields CDR1 SNHLY and CDR2 FYNNEI. The ends lost 11 bases at V and 0 bases at J; junction bases unmatched: 8. CDR3 size: 15 residues. CDR3 DNA sequence: TGTGCCTCAATCGCGGACAGGGGGAGCACAGATACGCAGTATTTT. Protein: CASIADRGSTDTQYF.

This chain links TRBV30 with TRBJ1-1, with D hard to call. Germline CDR1 is GTSNPN and CDR2 is SVGIG (reference sequence). Trimming took off 3 bases at V and 3 bases at J, with 2 bases between the two ends. The CDR3 contains 10 residues. The CDR3 DNA follows: TGTGCCTGGAGGGACACTGAAGCTTTCTTT. Its translation: CAWRDTEAFF.

The J gene is TRBJ1-5, the V gene TRBV6-5; TRBD1 is a possible D gene (6 bases). Deletions cut 6 bases from V and 2 bases from J, with 14 bases between. This CDR3 spans 15 amino acids. Germline CDR1 reads MNHEY; CDR2 reads SVGAGI. The CDR3 DNA reads as TGTGCCAGCAGCCCCACAGGGATCGGCAATCAGCCCCAGCATTTT. Protein product: CASSPTGIGNQPQHF.

In its sample, this clone was seen many times. The chain is built from TRBV19 and TRBJ1-2; TRBD1 might be the D (5 bases). V gave up 0 bases and J gave up 4 bases, with 9 bases separating them. This CDR3 spans 14 amino acids. Germline CDR1 and CDR2: LNHDA and SQIVND (reference sequence). CDR3 nucleotide sequence: TGTGCCAGTAGTATAGATCGCGGGGGCTATGGCTACACCTTC. Encoded protein: CASSIDRGGYGYTF.

This clone showed up just once. The rearrangement joins TRBV6-6 to TRBJ1-2; the D gene is possibly TRBD1 (5 bases). Germline loops: CDR1 MNHNY, CDR2 SVGAGI (reference sequence). V gave up 8 bases and J gave up 6 bases, with 10 bases separating them. The CDR3 runs to 11 residues. Here the CDR3 reads CASSGRDGYTF. Here the CDR3 DNA reads TGTGCCAGCTCAGGGAGGGATGGCTACACCTTC.

V gene TRBV7-8 combines with J gene TRBJ2-3, with TRBD2 matching over 15 bases. With 5 bases clipped from V and 1 base from J, the junction kept 10 bases outside the gene matches. This CDR3 spans 19 amino acids. Germline-derived CDR1 and CDR2 are SGHVS and FQNEAQ. The CDR3 protein is CASSPLGTSGRPGTDTQYF. The CDR3 region has the DNA TGTGCCAGCAGCCCCCTGGGGACTAGCGGGAGGCCCGGCACAGATACGCAGTATTTT.

V usage is TRBV7-3 and J usage is TRBJ2-1; 7 bases align to TRBD1. Germline lookup yields CDR1 SGHTA and CDR2 FQGTGA. V shed 2 bases and J 2 bases; nucleotides not matched to a gene: 3. This CDR3 has 15 residues. CDR3 coding DNA: TGTGCCAGCAGCTTAGAGGACAGGCCCTACAATGAGCAGTTCTTC. This codes for CASSLEDRPYNEQFF. Looking up the rest from reference TRBV7-3 and TRBJ2-1 gives the full variable domain: GAGVSQTPSNKVTEKGKYVELRCDPISGHTALYWYRQSLGQGPEFLIYFQGTGAADDSGLPNDRFFAVRPEGSVSTLKIQRTERGDSAVYLCASSLEDRPYNEQFFGPGTRLTVL.

The DNA for the CDR3 is TGTGCCAGCACACAAAAGCGGACTAGCGGTTACAATGAGCAGTTCTTC. Protein sequence: CASTQKRTSGYNEQFF. This sequence joins TRBV7-8 and TRBJ2-1; 10 nucleotides agree with TRBD2. Germline V gene data show CDR1 as SGHVS and CDR2 as FQNEAQ. After removal of 7 bases from V and 4 bases from J, the junction contained 10 bases not matched to a gene. CDR3 length equals 16 residues.

The chain uses TRBV5-1 and TRBJ1-2; possibly TRBD1 for D (6 bases). The germline gives CDR1 SGHRS, CDR2 YFSETQ. The CDR3 has 14 amino acids. The V end was cut by 5 bases, the J end by 1 base, with 12 bases between. The CDR3 is CASRYAGDNYGYTF. DNA for the CDR3: TGCGCCAGCAGGTACGCAGGGGATAACTATGGCTACACCTTC. Supplemented by reference TRBV5-1 and TRBJ1-2, the full variable domain reads KAGVTQTPRYLIKTRGQQVTLSCSPISGHRSVSWYQQTPGQGLQFLFEYFSETQRNKGNFPGRFSGRQFSNSRSEMNVSTLELGDSALYLCASRYAGDNYGYTFGSGTRLTVV.